One and the same sample provided the 22 T cell receptor beta chains below, sequenced in a study. TCRdb re-called the 5' RACE reads with MiXCR, one entry per CDR3 protein. Among 55,000 to 75,000 distinct CDR3 sequences, around 30% were seen once, and the ten largest hold 2.3%. Sequenced: tumor-infiltrating naive CD4+ T cells sorted from the breast tumor. Regarding subset: naive CD4+ T cells, CD4+CD45RA+CD25-. The source is a female donor with breast cancer.

The chain employs TRBV2 and TRBJ2-7, with 10 nucleotides matching TRBD1. CDR1 SNHLY and CDR2 FYNNEI come from the germline V gene. The J segment lost 2 bases and the V segment lost 9 bases, leaving 10 bases of the junction unmatched. The CDR3 is 15 residues long. The CDR3 DNA reads TGTGCCAGACGTCGACCGGGACAGGGGCCCTACGAGCAGTACTTC. Protein product: CARRRPGQGPYEQYF.

This clonotype has a count of ten or more. The CDR3 sequence: CASSPPVKGKLGNTIYF. The CDR3 nucleotides read TGTGCCAGCAGCCCCCCCGTGAAGGGAAAGCTTGGAAACACCATATATTTT. The rearrangement links TRBV7-8 to TRBJ1-3; D is undetermined. The V gene's germline CDR1 is SGHVS and CDR2 FQNEAQ. With 5 bases removed from V and 3 bases from J, the gap between germline ends came to 20 bases. This CDR3 spans 17 amino acids.

This chain connects TRBV5-1 to TRBJ1-1; no clear D gene. The CDR3 runs to 13 residues. From germline, CDR1 is SGHRS and CDR2 YFSETQ. The germline V and J ends were trimmed by 4 bases and 0 bases, with 7 bases remaining between them. The CDR3 DNA reads TGCGCCAGCAGCCCAATCATGAACACTGAAGCTTTCTTT. This sequence encodes CASSPIMNTEAFF.

This clonotype appeared a few times. The chain combines TRBV7-9 with TRBJ1-1, with D possibly being TRBD1 (6 bases). V dropped 5 bases and J dropped 8 bases, with 12 bases sitting between them. This CDR3 is 12 amino acids long. Germline CDR1 is SEHNR and CDR2 is FQNEAQ (reference sequence). The CDR3 DNA reads TGTGCCAGCAGCCGGGGCAGGGGCGAAGCTTTCTTT. Translating it yields CASSRGRGEAFF.

This clonotype turned up a few times. This chain connects TRBV12-3 or TRBV12-4 to TRBJ1-6; D remains ambiguous. The CDR3 runs 16 residues. V was clipped by 5 bases and J by 9 bases, with 20 bases between them. The CDR3 is CASSTRTLPVVSPLHF. The CDR3, as DNA: TGTGCCAGCAGTACCCGGACCCTTCCCGTTGTTTCACCCCTCCACTTT.

This clonotype was picked up a small number of times. CDR3 DNA: TGCAGTTCCAGCAACAATGAGCAGTTCTTC. Encoded protein: CSSSNNEQFF. The genes are TRBV20-1 and TRBJ2-1; no clear D. The V gene lost 8 bases and the J gene lost 5 bases, with 7 bases spanning the gap. Germline CDR1 DFQATT, CDR2 SNEGSKA (reference sequence). The CDR3 length is 10 residues.

By its share, this clonotype is medium-sized. The chain has TRBV6-5 and TRBJ2-5; 9 nucleotides agree with TRBD1. V gave up 4 bases and J gave up 5 bases; unmatched junction bases: 8. Germline V CDR1 and CDR2: MNHEY, SVGAGI. The CDR3 covers 15 residues. This CDR3 is CASSSYRGPWETQYF. The CDR3 bases are TGTGCCAGCAGTTCCTACAGGGGGCCATGGGAGACCCAGTACTTC.

This clonotype was observed a few times. The V call is TRBV7-2, the J call TRBJ2-3; D is ambiguous. Germline V CDR1 and CDR2: SGHTA, FQGNSA. Trimming left V 5 bases short and J 3 bases short, with 12 bases between. The CDR3 loop spans 14 amino acids. The CDR3, as DNA: TGTGCCAGCAGCCGAGCCAGCTGGACAGATACGCAGTATTTT. It codes for CASSRASWTDTQYF.

This sequence joins TRBV29-1 and TRBJ1-2; no clear D gene. The V gene's germline CDR1 is SQVTM and CDR2 ANQGSEA. Between the trimmed V and J ends, which lost 2 bases and 0 bases, there was a span of 7 bases. The CDR3 totals 13 residues. The CDR3 spells CSVEREPNYGYTF. The CDR3 nucleotides read TGCAGCGTTGAACGGGAGCCTAACTATGGCTACACCTTC.

Regarding this clonotype: A much larger clone is a single base away; this may be a read error. This sequence joins TRBV5-1 and TRBJ2-1; 13 nucleotides align to TRBD2. This CDR3 has 15 residues. The germline CDR1 and CDR2 sequences are SGHRS and YFSETQ. V was clipped by 0 bases and J by 13 bases; unmatched bases: 7. The CDR3 protein is CASSLVGLAGEPQFF. The CDR3 DNA sequence: TGCGCCAGCAGCTTGGTAGGACTAGCGGGAGAGCCCCAGTTCTTC.

This clonotype has only a few counts. This sequence joins TRBV20-1 and TRBJ2-1, with unresolved D. Trimming cost V 3 bases and J 2 bases, with 8 bases left between them. Germline CDR1 reads DFQATT; CDR2 reads SNEGSKA (reference sequence). The CDR3 is 13 amino acids. CDR3 residues: CSASPVTYNEQFF. Written as DNA, the CDR3 is TGCAGTGCTAGTCCCGTAACCTACAATGAGCAGTTCTTC.

The chain uses TRBV7-6 and TRBJ2-7; no reliable D call. Trimming stripped 1 base from V and 4 bases from J, with 14 bases between. Germline V gene lookup returns CDR1 SGHVS and CDR2 FNYEAQ. The CDR3 consists of 15 residues. CDR3 coding DNA: TGTGCCAGCAGCTTAGGAAGCGCGCCCTCATACGAGCAGTACTTC. Translation gives CASSLGSAPSYEQYF.

The chain joins TRBV28 to TRBJ2-1, with TRBD2 matching 11 bases. The junction had 9 bases not matched to a gene; V was cut back by 8 bases and J by 3 bases. Germline V lookup: CDR1 MDHEN, CDR2 SYDVKM. CDR3 length: 16 amino acids. The DNA of the CDR3 is TGTGCCAGCCAAACACTTAGCGGGAGGGTCTACAATGAGCAGTTCTTC. Encoded protein: CASQTLSGRVYNEQFF. The full variable domain, in which reference TRBV28 and TRBJ2-1 provide the parts outside the CDR3, is DVKVTQSSRYLVKRTGEKVFLECVQDMDHENMFWYRQDPGLGLRLIYFSYDVKMKEKGDIPEGYSVSREKKERFSLILESASTNQTSMYLCASQTLSGRVYNEQFFGPGTRLTVL.

Comment on this clonotype: This could be a read error, since a much larger clone is one nucleotide away. The chain employs TRBV29-1 and TRBJ1-1, with D maybe TRBD1 (5 bases). Germline CDR1 is SQVTM and CDR2 is ANQGSEA. This CDR3 comprises 13 residues. This CDR3 is CSVGLGVNTVAFF. In DNA, the CDR3 is TGCAGCGTTGGTTTAGGGGTGAACACTGTAGCTTTCTTT.

V is TRBV5-1 and J is TRBJ1-2; 7 nucleotides agree with TRBD1. The germline V gene encodes CDR1 SGHRS and CDR2 YFSETQ. The CDR3 spans 16 residues. V shed 2 bases, J shed 8 bases, and the junction held 15 bases outside the gene matches. CDR3 nucleotide sequence: TGCGCCAGCAGCTTAACATGGGACAGCGACTCGGGGGGCTACACCTTC. Translation gives CASSLTWDSDSGGYTF.

This clonotype was observed a few times. V gene TRBV6-7 combines with J gene TRBJ2-3; D may be TRBD2 (6 bases). TRBV6-7 is identified as an open reading frame with a role that is uncertain. Between the trimmed V and J ends, which lost 3 bases and 1 base, there was a span of 29 bases. The CDR3 extends over 21 amino acids. The CDR3 spells CASSYSSNGGSGGRRTDTQYF. CDR3 nucleotides: TGTGCCAGCAGTTATTCGAGCAACGGCGGGTCCGGGGGACGACGCACAGATACGCAGTATTTT.

On this clonotype: This sequence may be a read error, since a much larger clone differs from it by one base. J is TRBJ1-1 and V is TRBV27, with D unclear. The CDR3 loop spans 14 amino acids. Germline lookup yields CDR1 MNHEY and CDR2 SMNVEV (reference sequence). CDR3 region: CASGFMHLNTEAFF. DNA of the CDR3: TGTGCCAGCGGTTTCATGCACTTGAACACTGAAGCTTTCTTT.

This clonotype has more than one count but fewer than ten. This sequence joins TRBV7-9 and TRBJ2-3; 11 bases agree with TRBD2. The CDR3 is 14 amino acids. Germline CDR1 and CDR2: SEHNR and FQNEAQ (reference sequence). V was pared by 8 bases and J by 3 bases, with 4 bases of the junction left unmatched. The CDR3 DNA sequence: TGTGCCAGCGGGACTAGCGGACTGACAGATACGCAGTATTTT. Translation: CASGTSGLTDTQYF.

This clonotype was counted once. The germline gene is not matched at one end of the junction; a read error may be the cause. The chain carries TRBV7-2 and TRBJ1-1, with a weak D call TRBD1 (6 bases). The CDR3 extends over 14 amino acids. Per germline, CDR1 SGHTA and CDR2 FQGNSA. CDR3 bases: TGTGCCAGCAGCTTCAGGAGTCGGGACACCGAAGCTTTCTTT. Amino acids: CASSFRSRDTEAFF. The whole variable domain, filled in from reference TRBV7-2 and TRBJ1-1, reads GAGVSQSPSNKVTEKGKDVELRCDPISGHTALYWYRQSLGQGLEFLIYFQGNSAPDKSGLPSDRFSAERTGGSVSTLTIQRTQQEDSAVYLCASSFRSRDTEAFFGQGTRLTVV.

The chain uses TRBV7-2 and TRBJ2-7, with 8 bases matching TRBD2. This CDR3 is built from 15 residues. V gave up 2 bases and J gave up 3 bases; unmatched junction bases: 6. Germline CDR1 is SGHTA and CDR2 is FQGNSA. The CDR3, as DNA: TGTGCCAGCAGCTTAAGGGTCGCGGGGGGCTACGAGCAGTACTTC. Residues: CASSLRVAGGYEQYF.

Many counts were recorded for this clonotype. This sequence joins TRBV7-2 and TRBJ2-7; D ambiguous. Per germline, CDR1 SGHTA and CDR2 FQGNSA. V was pared by 5 bases and J by 0 bases, with 17 bases between. This CDR3 is built from 16 residues. The CDR3 loop is CASSASSFPASYEQYF. The CDR3 coding sequence is TGTGCCAGCAGCGCGTCCTCGTTCCCGGCCTCCTACGAGCAGTACTTC.

This clonotype is medium-sized within its sample. The chain employs TRBV6-5 and TRBJ2-7; tentatively, D is TRBD2 (5 bases). Trimming shortened V by 6 bases and J by 3 bases, and 9 bases separated the two germline ends. The CDR3 extends over 12 amino acids. Looked up from germline, CDR1 is MNHEY and CDR2 is SVGAGI. The CDR3 sequence: CASRRDNYEQYF. The CDR3 DNA reads TGTGCCAGCAGGAGGGATAACTACGAGCAGTACTTC.